One and the same sample provided the 14 T cell receptor beta chains below, sequenced in a study of TIL therapy for anti-PD-1-resistant metastatic lung cancer (dated by TCRdb to about 2021). The time point tag for this specimen amounts to: pre-treatment sample, taken before nivolumab and TIL therapy. Baseline tumor samples were excised metastases, mostly pleural nodules or supraclavicular lymph nodes, from the same resection used to grow TIL. TCR beta CDR3 regions were amplified from genomic DNA by bias-controlled multiplex PCR with the immunoSEQ v3 hsTCRB kit. As stored in TCRdb, this immuneACCESS dataset retains in-frame rearrangements with V and J assigned. A fraction of the clones does not appear; measured against another copy, unresolved V genes explain less than half of the discrepancy, and the remainder lacks a known reason. This sample holds 45,000 to 60,000 clones; 65% to 80% were observed only once. Jointly, the top ten make up around 5.4% of the sample.

The material sequenced was tumor tissue, taken at baseline. The receptors derive from a person aged 25 to 80 with non-small cell lung cancer.

The chain uses TRBV11-2 and TRBJ1-1, with D uncertain. V was clipped by 1 base and J by 4 bases, with 10 bases between them. The CDR3 is 14 residues long. Germline-derived CDR1 and CDR2 are SGHAT and FQNNGV. The CDR3 coding sequence is TGTGCCAGCAGCTTAGGCCGGTGGACCACTGAAGCTTTCTTT. Its translation: CASSLGRWTTEAFF.

The CDR3 sequence: CASSASGGYTF. DNA of the CDR3: TGTGCCAGCAGCGCCAGCGGTGGCTACACCTTC. V usage is TRBV5-4 and J usage is TRBJ1-2; D is uncertain. V was shortened by 4 bases and J by 7 bases, with 8 bases between the two germline ends. CDR1 and CDR2 (germline): SGHNT, YYREEE (reference sequence). There are 11 residues in the CDR3.

The gene calls are TRBV15 and TRBJ2-5; 9 nucleotides align to TRBD1. This CDR3 region has 16 residues. CDR1 LNHNV and CDR2 YYDKDF come from the germline V gene (reference sequence). V shed 1 base and J 5 bases; nucleotides not matched to a gene: 8. This chain's CDR3 is CATSRGTGVLGETQYF. The CDR3, as DNA: TGTGCCACCAGCAGAGGGACAGGGGTCCTGGGGGAGACCCAGTACTTC.

The chain joins TRBV30 to TRBJ2-7; tentatively, D is TRBD1 (6 bases). V was pared by 1 base and J by 4 bases, with 17 bases between. This CDR3 comprises 15 residues. The germline CDR1 and CDR2 sequences are GTSNPN and SVGIG (reference sequence). The chain's CDR3 is CAWSDFGTRGYEQYF. As DNA, the CDR3 is TGTGCCTGGAGTGACTTCGGGACACGGGGATACGAGCAGTACTTC.

A single count supports this clone. CDR3 sequence (DNA): TGCAGTGCTAGAGATCCAGGGCAGTTCTTC. It is translated as CSARDPGQFF. The V and J genes are TRBV20-1 and TRBJ2-1; D call uncertain. Looked up from germline, CDR1 is DFQATT and CDR2 is SNEGSKA (reference sequence). The V end lost 0 bases, the J end lost 12 bases, and 6 bases lay between the germline ends. The CDR3 is made up of 10 amino acids.

The V call is TRBV6-5, the J call TRBJ1-5; D perhaps matches TRBD1 (6 bases). V lost 5 bases and J lost 6, with 14 bases in between. The CDR3 is 14 amino acids. CDR1 MNHEY and CDR2 SVGAGI come from the germline V gene. The CDR3 DNA follows: TGTGCCAGCAGTCCCGACGGGGGCGGTCAGCCCCAGCATTTT. Protein sequence: CASSPDGGGQPQHF.

The chain couples TRBV4-1 to TRBJ2-3; D unclear. CDR3 length equals 16 residues. Germline values: CDR1 MGHRA, CDR2 YSYEKL. The germline V and J ends were trimmed by 0 bases and 5 bases, with 15 bases remaining between them. CDR3 sequence reads: CASSQDWPYEGDTQYF. The CDR3 DNA sequence: TGCGCCAGCAGCCAAGACTGGCCCTACGAAGGAGATACGCAGTATTTT.

This chain links TRBV30 with TRBJ2-7; 13 bases are shared with TRBD2. Trimming removed 1 base from V and 3 bases from J; junction bases left unmatched: 3. Germline CDR1 GTSNPN, CDR2 SVGIG (reference sequence). This CDR3 is 15 amino acids long. CDR3 DNA sequence: TGTGCCTGGAGTGGGACTAGCGGGAGTATCTACGAGCAGTACTTC. Protein product: CAWSGTSGSIYEQYF.

The rearrangement joins TRBV5-1 to TRBJ2-7; D is possibly TRBD2 (6 bases). The CDR3 consists of 15 residues. V shed 3 bases and J shed 0 bases, with 13 bases lying between them. CDR1 and CDR2 from the germline V gene are SGHRS and YFSETQ. CDR3 DNA: TGCGCCAGCAGCTCGAGGGGTAGCGGCTCCTACGAGCAGTACTTC. The encoded protein is CASSSRGSGSYEQYF.

This sequence joins TRBV5-1 and TRBJ2-7, with 9 bases matching TRBD1. Germline CDR1 is SGHRS and CDR2 is YFSETQ. After removal of 4 bases from V and 0 bases from J, the junction contained 17 bases not matched to a gene. The CDR3 covers 19 residues. The CDR3 bases are TGCGCCAGCAGCAGGGAAACCGGGACAGGGTACTCCAGCTCCTACGAGCAGTACTTC. This sequence encodes CASSRETGTGYSSSYEQYF.

This clone was observed once. The rearrangement uses TRBV5-1 and TRBJ1-2; D is undetermined. In germline, CDR1 is SGHRS, CDR2 YFSETQ. V was pared by 3 bases and J by 2 bases, with 8 bases between. The CDR3 sequence is 13 residues long. CDR3 bases: TGCGCCAGCAGCTCGGACGTAAACTATGGCTACACCTTC. Encoded protein: CASSSDVNYGYTF.

The V and J genes are TRBV7-3 and TRBJ2-2; 11 nucleotides match TRBD2. Germline V gene data show CDR1 as SGHTA and CDR2 as FQGTGA. V dropped 0 bases and J dropped 2; count of bases not matched to a gene: 8. The CDR3 length is 19 residues. The CDR3 is CASSLTTLAGGLNTGELFF. The CDR3 DNA sequence: TGTGCCAGCAGCTTAACTACTCTAGCGGGGGGCCTAAACACCGGGGAGCTGTTTTTT.

This clone was found a few times. The gene calls are TRBV2 and TRBJ1-5; 12 nucleotides match TRBD1. This CDR3 has 17 residues. V lost 6 bases to trimming and J lost 7 bases; unmatched junction nucleotides: 13. The germline gives CDR1 SNHLY, CDR2 FYNNEI. The CDR3 region is CASSTIPGQGAGQPQHF. In nucleotides, the CDR3 is TGTGCCAGCAGCACCATTCCGGGACAGGGGGCCGGGCAGCCCCAGCATTTT.

The CDR3 reads CAWTLRGATEAFF. CDR3 in DNA: TGTGCCTGGACCCTGAGGGGGGCCACTGAAGCTTTCTTT. The V call is TRBV30, the J call TRBJ1-1, with a weak D call TRBD1 (6 bases). Germline CDR1 reads GTSNPN; CDR2 reads SVGIG (reference sequence). Trimming pared 4 bases from V and 4 bases from J, leaving 13 bases between. This CDR3 is built from 13 residues.